Presented here are 21 T cell receptor beta chains from one specimen sequenced in a study of shared clonotypes between healthy human individuals (dated by TCRdb to 2020 to 2022). The method was the immunoSEQ multiplex PCR assay. TCRdb holds this immuneACCESS table with in-frame rearrangements only. Some clones are missing; in checked studies, unresolved V genes explain under half, and the rest has no known cause. Present in this sample are approximately 2.5 million clones, more than 90% of which were seen just once. Around 0.14% of the sample rests with the top ten. Sequencing was carried out using naive CD4+ T cells sorted from blood. According to the study, the label for this sample's cell subset or site signals: CD45RA+ positively selected. Every receptor here comes from a young man in good health.

The chain is built from TRBV2 and TRBJ1-5; D uncertain. Germline CDR1 and CDR2: SNHLY and FYNNEI. The germline V and J ends were trimmed by 3 bases and 0 bases, with 12 bases remaining between them. The CDR3 contains 16 residues. CDR3 DNA: TGTGCCAGCAGTGAGCGGAGGGCGGCTAGCAATCAGCCCCAGCATTTT. Its translation: CASSERRAASNQPQHF.

The chain is built from TRBV6-6 and TRBJ1-1; 7 bases are a match to TRBD1. V trimming: 2 bases; J trimming: 10 bases; junction bases outside the gene matches: 7. The germline gives CDR1 MNHNY, CDR2 SVGAGI (reference sequence). CDR3 length: 13 residues. The CDR3 nucleotides are TGTGCCAGCAGTTACGGGTTAGAGGGGGCAGCTTTCTTT. Encoded protein: CASSYGLEGAAFF.

The CDR3 region has the DNA TGTGCCAGCTCACCAGGACTAGCGGGAGGTGGGGAGACCCAGTACTTC. It is translated as CASSPGLAGGGETQYF. V and J are TRBV18 and TRBJ2-5; 14 nucleotides agree with TRBD2. Germline loops: CDR1 KGHSH, CDR2 LQKENI. This CDR3 has 16 residues. With V trimmed by 2 bases and J by 5 bases, 4 bases remained unmatched.

The rearrangement joins TRBV5-1 to TRBJ2-5; D is unresolved. V was trimmed by 4 bases and J by 4 bases, leaving 14 bases between them. Germline V gene data show CDR1 as SGHRS and CDR2 as YFSETQ. CDR3 size: 14 residues. The CDR3 nucleotides are TGCGCCAGCAGCCCGGCGATGGGCAGAGAGACCCAGTACTTC. It specifies CASSPAMGRETQYF.

This sequence joins TRBV9 and TRBJ1-6; the D gene is possibly TRBD1 (5 bases). Germline CDR1 SGDLS, CDR2 YYNGEE. The CDR3 is made up of 14 amino acids. Trimming removed 3 bases at V and 7 bases at J, with 11 bases between. The CDR3 DNA follows: TGTGCCAGCAGCGCGGGACCGGAAAATTCACCCCTCCACTTT. This gives the protein CASSAGPENSPLHF.

The rearrangement joins TRBV5-1 to TRBJ1-1; the match to TRBD1 covers 9 bases. The V and J ends lost 4 bases and 1 base, in that order; junction bases with no gene match: 8. Germline values: CDR1 SGHRS, CDR2 YFSETQ. CDR3 size: 16 residues. The CDR3 here is CASSSSGQGKNTEAFF. The CDR3 coding sequence is TGCGCCAGCAGCAGCTCGGGACAGGGAAAGAACACTGAAGCTTTCTTT.

The gene calls are TRBV18 and TRBJ2-5, with TRBD1 matching over 7 bases. Per germline, CDR1 KGHSH and CDR2 LQKENI. With V trimmed by 2 bases and J by 4 bases, 4 bases remained unmatched. The CDR3 totals 14 residues. The CDR3 DNA is TGTGCCAGCTCACCAAAGACAGGGACAGAGACCCAGTACTTC. Translating it yields CASSPKTGTETQYF.

This chain joins TRBV6-5 and TRBJ2-1; maybe TRBD2 (6 bases). CDR3 length: 14 amino acids. Germline V gene sequence: CDR1 MNHEY, CDR2 SVGAGI. V lost 6 bases and J lost 7, with 16 bases in between. The CDR3 region has the DNA TGTGCCAGCAGCCGAGGCCAGGAGGGGAATGAGCAGTTCTTC. Protein: CASSRGQEGNEQFF.

The chain links TRBV9 to TRBJ2-3; a weak D match, TRBD2 (6 bases). V lost 4 bases to trimming and J lost 4 bases, with 16 bases between them. Germline assignment: CDR1 SGDLS and CDR2 YYNGEE. This CDR3 has 15 amino acids. The CDR3 region has the DNA TGTGCCAGCAGCCCGGGACTCCTGCGCTCAGATACGCAGTATTTT. It specifies CASSPGLLRSDTQYF.

This clone occurred once. The rearrangement uses TRBV28 and TRBJ1-5; D remains unclear. CDR1 MDHEN and CDR2 SYDVKM come from the germline V gene. The CDR3 spans 15 residues. Trimming removed 9 bases at V and 4 bases at J, with 19 bases between. DNA of the CDR3: TGTGCCAGTCCCGCTCCCGGGTTTTCAAATCAGCCCCAGCATTTT. Protein product: CASPAPGFSNQPQHF.

The count of this clone is one. The V call is TRBV7-9, the J call TRBJ1-2; tentatively, D is TRBD1 (6 bases). The V and J ends lost 1 base and 5 bases respectively, with 20 bases between them. From germline, CDR1 is SEHNR and CDR2 FQNEAQ (reference sequence). This CDR3 has 17 residues. CDR3 bases: TGTGCCAGCAGCTTAGTCCCTAATCCCGGGACACATTATGGCTACACCTTC. Its translation is CASSLVPNPGTHYGYTF.

The chain couples TRBV6-5 to TRBJ2-3, with D possibly TRBD2 on 5 matching bases. The CDR3 spans 14 residues. Germline CDR1 MNHEY, CDR2 SVGAGI. The V gene lost 7 bases and the J gene lost 4 bases, with 15 bases spanning the gap. The CDR3 region is CASKSGLAADTQYF. In DNA, the CDR3 is TGTGCCAGCAAAAGCGGCCTAGCCGCAGATACGCAGTATTTT.

The chain employs TRBV19 and TRBJ2-7, with 8 bases identical to TRBD1. In germline, CDR1 is LNHDA, CDR2 SQIVND (reference sequence). V lost 2 bases to trimming and J lost 0 bases; unmatched junction nucleotides: 6. The CDR3 contains 16 residues. As DNA, the CDR3 is TGTGCCAGTAGTATAACCGGACAGGGTAGCTCCTACGAGCAGTACTTC. This codes for CASSITGQGSSYEQYF. Full variable domain (missing parts from reference TRBV19 and TRBJ2-7): DGGITQSPKYLFRKEGQNVTLSCEQNLNHDAMYWYRQDPGQGLRLIYYSQIVNDFQKGDIAEGYSVSREKKESFPLTVTSAQKNPTAFYLCASSITGQGSSYEQYFGPGTRLTVT.

This chain joins TRBV19 and TRBJ2-2; tentative D call: TRBD1 (5 bases). The CDR3 has 11 residues. Trimming shortened V by 7 bases and J by 7 bases, and 7 bases separated the two germline ends. Germline-derived CDR1 and CDR2 are LNHDA and SQIVND (reference sequence). The CDR3 here is CASTDSGELFF. The CDR3 DNA follows: TGTGCCAGTACCGACAGCGGGGAGCTGTTTTTT.

This clone was picked up one time. The chain carries TRBV15 and TRBJ2-3; no clear D gene. This CDR3 has 14 residues. Trimming took off 0 bases at V and 1 base at J, with 5 bases between the two ends. Germline lookup yields CDR1 LNHNV and CDR2 YYDKDF (reference sequence). The DNA of the CDR3 is TGTGCCACCAGCAGAGATCAAGGCACAGATACGCAGTATTTT. Translating gives CATSRDQGTDTQYF. The full variable domain, with the rest looked up from reference TRBV15 and TRBJ2-3, is DAMVIQNPRYQVTQFGKPVTLSCSQTLNHNVMYWYQQKSSQAPKLLFHYYDKDFNNEADTPDNFQSRRPNTSFCFLDIRSPGLGDTAMYLCATSRDQGTDTQYFGPGTRLTVL.

V is TRBV7-3 and J is TRBJ2-5, with a possible D match to TRBD1 (5 bases). This CDR3 spans 14 amino acids. The V end was cut by 5 bases, the J end by 1 base, with 11 bases between. Germline CDR1 reads SGHTA; CDR2 reads FQGTGA. The CDR3 region is CASSAQGSQETQYF. In nucleotides, the CDR3 is TGTGCCAGCAGCGCCCAGGGCTCCCAAGAGACCCAGTACTTC.

This clone appeared a single time. The rearrangement joins TRBV10-2 to TRBJ2-7; possible D gene TRBD1, 6 bases. The CDR3 extends over 14 amino acids. V dropped 3 bases and J dropped 5 bases, with 14 bases sitting between them. Germline V CDR1 and CDR2: WSHSY, SAAADI. The CDR3 reads CASSEQGPPNEQYF. Written as DNA, the CDR3 is TGCGCCAGCAGTGAACAGGGCCCCCCAAACGAGCAGTACTTC.

V gene TRBV2 combines with J gene TRBJ2-1, with D unresolved. Germline V gives CDR1 SNHLY, CDR2 FYNNEI. V was trimmed by 8 bases and J by 6 bases, leaving 14 bases between them. This CDR3 is 13 amino acids long. CDR3 in amino acids: CASEVEDGNEQFF. DNA for the CDR3: TGTGCCAGCGAAGTAGAAGACGGCAATGAGCAGTTCTTC.

The gene calls are TRBV25-1 and TRBJ2-3; 13 bases fit TRBD2. Trimming cost V 6 bases and J 2 bases; bases outside gene matches: 8. The CDR3 contains 17 residues. The V gene's germline CDR1 is MGHDK and CDR2 SYGVNS. This CDR3 is CASSSGTSGVNTDTQYF. Here the CDR3 DNA reads TGTGCCAGCAGCTCAGGGACTAGCGGGGTGAACACAGATACGCAGTATTTT.

This chain joins TRBV5-1 and TRBJ2-6; tentative D call: TRBD1 (5 bases). From germline, CDR1 is SGHRS and CDR2 YFSETQ. V dropped 1 base and J dropped 2 bases, with 10 bases sitting between them. This CDR3 has 16 amino acids. The CDR3 is CASSLTGLPGANVLTF. The CDR3 DNA reads TGCGCCAGCAGCTTGACAGGCCTTCCTGGGGCCAACGTCCTGACTTTC.

The chain carries TRBV6-1 and TRBJ2-2, with no clear D. Germline assignment: CDR1 MNHNS and CDR2 SASEGT. The CDR3 is made up of 13 amino acids. Trimming cost V 6 bases and J 3 bases, with 8 bases left between them. The CDR3 DNA is TGTGCCAGCAGGATAAGGGACACCGGGGAGCTGTTTTTT. The encoded protein is CASRIRDTGELFF.